The 23 T cell receptor beta chains below were found in one sample sequenced in a study of blood T cell repertoires in COVID-19. Some clones are missing from TCRdb's copy, which holds only in-frame ones; the method was immunoSEQ multiplex PCR. Among about 250,000 clones listed, roughly 86% were seen once. Sequences were obtained from PBMCs or T cells enriched from blood (not recorded which). Receptor source: a woman aged 30 to 39 with acute COVID-19.

A remark on this clone: A much more abundant neighbour one base away suggests this may be a read error. This chain links TRBV14 with TRBJ1-2, with D unresolved. There are 13 residues in the CDR3. Germline-derived CDR1 and CDR2 are SGHDN and FVKESK. Trimming pared 0 bases from V and 4 bases from J, leaving 6 bases between. The CDR3, as DNA: TGTGCCAGCAGCCAAGAACGGTCCTATGGCTACACCTTC. Translation: CASSQERSYGYTF. The whole variable domain, remainder taken from reference TRBV14 and TRBJ1-2, is EAGVTQFPSHSVIEKGQTVTLRCDPISGHDNLYWYRRVMGKEIKFLLHFVKESKQDESGMPNNRFLAERTGGTYSTLKVQPAELEDSGVYFCASSQERSYGYTFGSGTRLTVV.

This clone came up once. This chain connects TRBV5-6 to TRBJ1-6; D call uncertain. Trimming left V 4 bases short and J 6 bases short, with 14 bases between. Germline loops: CDR1 SGHDT, CDR2 YYEEEE. The CDR3 is 15 residues long. The CDR3 DNA sequence: TGTGCCAGCAGCCACGGAACCGAGGGTAATTCACCCCTCCACTTT. It codes for CASSHGTEGNSPLHF.

V gene TRBV11-3 combines with J gene TRBJ2-3, with D possibly TRBD1 on 5 matching bases. The CDR3 has 16 residues. Trimming took 6 bases from V and 3 from J, leaving 19 bases between them. The germline V gene encodes CDR1 SGHNT and CDR2 YENEEA. The CDR3 region is CASSFQGSIETDTQYF. CDR3 nucleotide sequence: TGTGCCAGCAGTTTCCAGGGTAGCATCGAGACAGATACGCAGTATTTT.

J is TRBJ2-3 and V is TRBV4-1; 10 bases match TRBD2. The CDR3 has 15 amino acids. V was pared by 4 bases and J by 2 bases, with 3 bases of the junction left unmatched. In germline, CDR1 is MGHRA, CDR2 YSYEKL. For the CDR3, the DNA is TGCGCCAGCAGCCCTAGCGGGGGCTTCACAGATACGCAGTATTTT. It codes for CASSPSGGFTDTQYF.

In this sample, this clone turned up once. The chain combines TRBV19 with TRBJ1-6; 7 positions agree with TRBD1. J gave up 10 bases and V 5 bases, and 5 bases lay outside the gene matches. The length of the CDR3 is 13 residues. Germline V gives CDR1 LNHDA, CDR2 SQIVND (reference sequence). CDR3 sequence reads: CASSGRTGSPLHF. DNA for the CDR3: TGTGCCAGTAGTGGCAGGACAGGCTCACCCCTCCACTTT.

This clone was recorded only once. The genes are TRBV5-6 and TRBJ1-1; 8 bases fit TRBD1. The trim removed 5 bases at V and 6 bases at J, leaving 3 bases unmatched. The CDR3 is made up of 12 amino acids. Germline V gene sequence: CDR1 SGHDT, CDR2 YYEEEE. This CDR3 is CASSPTGAEAFF. The CDR3 coding sequence is TGTGCCAGCAGTCCGACAGGGGCTGAAGCTTTCTTT.

The gene calls are TRBV4-1 and TRBJ2-3; 7 bases are a match to TRBD2. In germline, CDR1 is MGHRA, CDR2 YSYEKL. Trimming at V came to 2 bases and at J to 2 bases, leaving 10 bases not matched to a gene. The CDR3 covers 17 residues. CDR3 region: CASSQWFQGGNTDTQYF. The CDR3 DNA is TGCGCCAGCAGCCAATGGTTCCAGGGAGGGAACACAGATACGCAGTATTTT.

The V gene is TRBV11-3, the J gene TRBJ2-7; D perhaps matches TRBD2 (5 bases). V lost 0 bases, J lost 7 bases, and 10 bases lay in between. The germline V gene encodes CDR1 SGHNT and CDR2 YENEEA. The CDR3 covers 13 residues. In DNA form, the CDR3 reads TGTGCCAGCAGCTTAGACAGGTCGGGAGAGCAGTACTTC. This sequence encodes CASSLDRSGEQYF.

The chain uses TRBV12-3 or TRBV12-4 and TRBJ2-1, with no clear D. There are 11 residues in the CDR3. V was pared by 5 bases and J by 5 bases, with 4 bases between. CDR3 sequence (DNA): TGTGCCAGCAGTCTCCACAATGAGCAGTTCTTC. This translates into CASSLHNEQFF.

V usage is TRBV5-1 and J usage is TRBJ2-1, with D unclear. V was trimmed by 5 bases and J by 10 bases, leaving 19 bases between them. This CDR3 has 14 residues. Germline assignment: CDR1 SGHRS and CDR2 YFSETQ. CDR3 sequence reads: CASSWADQSREQFF. Here the CDR3 DNA reads TGCGCCAGCAGTTGGGCAGATCAATCCAGGGAGCAGTTCTTC.

V gene TRBV9 combines with J gene TRBJ2-1; TRBD1 matches 7 bases. V gave up 7 bases and J gave up 5 bases; unmatched junction bases: 12. The CDR3 loop spans 15 amino acids. Germline V gene lookup returns CDR1 SGDLS and CDR2 YYNGEE. For the CDR3, the DNA is TGTGCCAGCGGCACAGGGGCGATCGTCCACAATGAGCAGTTCTTC. Amino acids: CASGTGAIVHNEQFF.

The chain employs TRBV4-1 and TRBJ2-7; D possibly corresponds to TRBD1 (5 bases). Trimming shortened V by 4 bases and J by 2 bases, and 18 bases separated the two germline ends. Per germline, CDR1 MGHRA and CDR2 YSYEKL. CDR3 length: 16 residues. CDR3 protein: CASSRTPSRATYEQYF. As DNA, the CDR3 is TGCGCCAGCAGCCGTACTCCCTCCAGGGCTACCTACGAGCAGTACTTC.

The chain combines TRBV12-3 or TRBV12-4 with TRBJ2-7; maybe TRBD2 (6 bases). This CDR3 comprises 13 residues. The V and J ends lost 3 bases and 5 bases respectively, with 11 bases between them. The DNA of the CDR3 is TGTGCCAGCAGTTTGGACGGGGAGGACGAGCAGTACTTC. The encoded protein is CASSLDGEDEQYF.

This chain joins TRBV30 and TRBJ1-5, with D hard to call. Germline CDR1 is GTSNPN and CDR2 is SVGIG (reference sequence). The CDR3 contains 16 residues. V was trimmed by 0 bases and J by 4 bases, leaving 16 bases between them. The CDR3 bases are TGTGCCTGGAGTGTACGAGGATTCCCTGGAAATCAGCCCCAGCATTTT. Translating it yields CAWSVRGFPGNQPQHF.

This rearrangement joins TRBV10-3 to TRBJ1-2, with 9 bases fitting TRBD1. J lost 8 bases, V lost 7 bases, and 11 bases had no gene match. Germline lookup yields CDR1 ENHRY and CDR2 SYGVKD. The CDR3 is 14 amino acids. The CDR3 coding sequence is TGTGCCATCACCCCAGGACAGGGGAGTCGGGGCTACACCTTC. It encodes CAITPGQGSRGYTF.

The CDR3 DNA sequence: TGTGCCAGCAGCGCCACTAGCGGGGTAGGCAATGAGCAGTTCTTC. Amino acid sequence: CASSATSGVGNEQFF. The V and J genes are TRBV7-6 and TRBJ2-1, with TRBD2 matching over 10 bases. V trimming: 5 bases; J trimming: 6 bases; junction bases outside the gene matches: 7. The length of the CDR3 is 15 residues. Germline CDR1 and CDR2: SGHVS and FNYEAQ.

This clone was seen a handful of times. The V call is TRBV4-1, the J call TRBJ2-7; perhaps TRBD2 as D (5 bases). CDR1 and CDR2 from the germline V gene are MGHRA and YSYEKL. Trimming stripped 3 bases from V and 6 bases from J, with 15 bases between. The CDR3 is 14 amino acids. CDR3 protein: CASSHPGNAGEQYF. In DNA form, the CDR3 reads TGCGCCAGCAGCCATCCCGGGAACGCCGGCGAGCAGTACTTC.

The rearrangement links TRBV9 to TRBJ1-3; D gene uncertain. CDR3 length: 13 residues. The ends were cut back, 7 bases at V and 6 bases at J, with 14 bases in the middle. Germline CDR1 is SGDLS and CDR2 is YYNGEE. The CDR3 DNA reads TGTGCCAGCGGCACGGGTATTGAAAACACCATATATTTT. This gives the protein CASGTGIENTIYF.

The V call is TRBV10-3, the J call TRBJ2-1; 10 bases map to TRBD2. The CDR3 has 17 amino acids. CDR1 is ENHRY, CDR2 SYGVKD, per germline. Germline trimming cut 3 bases from V and 0 bases from J; bases unmatched to any gene: 5. In DNA, the CDR3 is TGTGCCATCAGTGAAACTAGCGGGGATTCCTCCTACAATGAGCAGTTCTTC. Protein sequence: CAISETSGDSSYNEQFF.

This chain uses TRBV3-1 (or the pseudogene TRBV3-2) with TRBJ2-3; 11 nucleotides agree with TRBD2. The germline V gene encodes CDR1 LGHDT and CDR2 YNNKEL (reference sequence). The CDR3 covers 14 residues. After removal of 8 bases from V and 7 bases from J, the junction contained 8 bases not matched to a gene. The CDR3 sequence: CASWGGTSGNTQYF. The CDR3, as DNA: TGTGCCAGCTGGGGGGGGACTAGCGGCAATACGCAGTATTTT.

V and J are TRBV6-1 and TRBJ2-3, with TRBD1 identical over 7 bases. V was clipped by 8 bases and J by 0 bases; unmatched bases: 5. This CDR3 is built from 14 residues. Germline assignment: CDR1 MNHNS and CDR2 SASEGT. This CDR3 is CASERDSSTDTQYF. The DNA for the CDR3 is TGTGCCAGCGAAAGGGACAGTAGCACAGATACGCAGTATTTT.

This rearrangement joins TRBV5-4 to TRBJ2-3; TRBD1 aligns across 7 bases. Germline V gene lookup returns CDR1 SGHNT and CDR2 YYREEE (reference sequence). The CDR3 contains 15 residues. The V and J ends lost 4 bases and 1 base, in that order; junction bases with no gene match: 6. This CDR3 reads CASSPRTGGTDTQYF. As DNA, the CDR3 is TGTGCCAGCAGCCCGCGGACAGGAGGCACAGATACGCAGTATTTT.

This clone appeared once. The chain uses TRBV18 and TRBJ2-1, with TRBD2 as a possible D gene (6 bases). The V gene's germline CDR1 is KGHSH and CDR2 LQKENI. The CDR3 consists of 15 residues. The V and J ends lost 4 bases and 5 bases respectively, with 15 bases between them. Here the CDR3 reads CASSLSGSRNNEQFF. CDR3 DNA sequence: TGTGCCAGCTCACTCAGCGGGTCTAGGAACAATGAGCAGTTCTTC.